This entry concerns a single T cell receptor beta chain. Antigen unknown. The record originates from a study of T cell responses to AZD1222 COVID-19 vaccine. Clones were read by immunoSEQ multiplex PCR, and TCRdb kept only the in-frame ones, dropping some. In the table there are under 150,000 clones, about 92% of which are singletons. Study-wide results and limits: Reports indicate that nearly half of spike-specific TCRs are directed at unmutated variant regions. After the peak T cell response, and only then, were repertoires sampled. In a largely white British group with more females than males, clonal diversity was possibly underestimated. The study found Spike-specific TCR breadth and depth rose after two AZD1222 doses.

Germline values: CDR1 SEHNR, CDR2 FQNEAQ (reference sequence). This CDR3 is built from 17 residues. Trimming at V came to 4 bases and at J to 3 bases, leaving 8 bases not matched to a gene. The gene calls are TRBV7-9 and TRBJ2-3; 12 nucleotides agree with TRBD2. The TCR sequence derives from an adult in good health. The material sequenced was peripheral blood, taken on day 0 of AZD1222 vaccination. DNA of the CDR3: TGTGCCAGCAGCTCTTTAGGACTAGCGGGAAATACAGATACGCAGTATTTT. Its protein product is CASSSLGLAGNTDTQYF.